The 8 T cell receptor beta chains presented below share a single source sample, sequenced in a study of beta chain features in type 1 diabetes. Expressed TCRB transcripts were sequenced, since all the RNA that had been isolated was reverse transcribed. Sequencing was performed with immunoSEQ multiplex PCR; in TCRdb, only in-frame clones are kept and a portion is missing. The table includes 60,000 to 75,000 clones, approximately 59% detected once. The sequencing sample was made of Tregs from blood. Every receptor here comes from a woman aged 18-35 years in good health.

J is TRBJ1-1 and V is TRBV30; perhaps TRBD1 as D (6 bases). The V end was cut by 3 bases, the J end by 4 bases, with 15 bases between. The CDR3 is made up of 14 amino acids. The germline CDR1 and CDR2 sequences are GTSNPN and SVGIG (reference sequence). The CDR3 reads CAWRRGSLGTEAFF. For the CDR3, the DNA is TGTGCCTGGAGGAGGGGGAGCCTTGGCACTGAAGCTTTCTTT.

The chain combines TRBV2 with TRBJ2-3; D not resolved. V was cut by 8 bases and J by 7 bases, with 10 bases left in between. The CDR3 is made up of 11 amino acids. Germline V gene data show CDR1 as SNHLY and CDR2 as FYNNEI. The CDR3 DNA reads TGTGCCAGCGAGATTAGCCATACGCAGTATTTT. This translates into CASEISHTQYF.

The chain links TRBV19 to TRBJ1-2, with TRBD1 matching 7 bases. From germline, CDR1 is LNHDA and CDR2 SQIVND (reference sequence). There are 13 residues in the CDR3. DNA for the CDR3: TGTGCTGTGAGACAGGGCGTTAACTATGGCTACACCTTC. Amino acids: CAVRQGVNYGYTF.

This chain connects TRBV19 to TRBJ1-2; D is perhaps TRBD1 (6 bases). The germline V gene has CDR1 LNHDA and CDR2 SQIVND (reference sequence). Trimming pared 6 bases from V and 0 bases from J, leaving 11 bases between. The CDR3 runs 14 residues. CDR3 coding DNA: TGTGCCAGTAGCGCTAGGACAGCTAACTATGGCTACACCTTC. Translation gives CASSARTANYGYTF.

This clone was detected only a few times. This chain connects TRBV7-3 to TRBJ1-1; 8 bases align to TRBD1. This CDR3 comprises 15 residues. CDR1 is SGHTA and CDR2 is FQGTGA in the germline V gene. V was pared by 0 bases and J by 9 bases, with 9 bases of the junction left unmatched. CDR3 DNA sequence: TGTGCCAGCAGCTTAACGGGACAGGACGGGGTACAAGCTTTCTTT. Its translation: CASSLTGQDGVQAFF.

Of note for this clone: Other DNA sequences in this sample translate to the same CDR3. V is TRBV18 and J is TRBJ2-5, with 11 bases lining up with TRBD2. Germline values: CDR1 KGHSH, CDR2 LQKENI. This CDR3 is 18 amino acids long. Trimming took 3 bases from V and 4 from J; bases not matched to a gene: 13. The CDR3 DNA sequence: TGTGCCAGCTCACCCTTCAGGCTAGCGGGAGGAGCAAGAGAGACCCAGTACTTC. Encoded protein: CASSPFRLAGGARETQYF.

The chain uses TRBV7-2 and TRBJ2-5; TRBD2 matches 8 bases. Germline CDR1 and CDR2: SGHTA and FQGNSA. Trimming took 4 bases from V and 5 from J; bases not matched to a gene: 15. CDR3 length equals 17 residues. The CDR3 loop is CASSYRSSGVGAETQYF. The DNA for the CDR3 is TGTGCCAGCAGCTACAGGAGTAGCGGGGTTGGGGCGGAGACCCAGTACTTC.

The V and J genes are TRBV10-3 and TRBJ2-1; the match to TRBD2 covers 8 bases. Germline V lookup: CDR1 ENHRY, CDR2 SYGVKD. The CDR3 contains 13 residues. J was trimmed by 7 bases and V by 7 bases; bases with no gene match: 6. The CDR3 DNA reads TGTGCCATCAAACTAGCGGCGACTAATGAGCAGTTCTTC. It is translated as CAIKLAATNEQFF.